This TCR beta chain was sequenced for a study of blood T cell repertoires in COVID-19. The wider study: The origin of the acute and convalescent COVID-19 samples was the United States, Italy and Spain. Sources were T cells, B-cell-depleted T cells, or PBMCs; the material itself was cDNA or gDNA.

Measured with immunoSEQ multiplex PCR; TCRdb has only the in-frame clones, and not every one. The profile shows just under 350,000 clones, over 70% of them singletons. Germline V gene sequence: CDR1 SNHLY, CDR2 FYNNEI. The V and J ends lost 7 bases and 0 bases, in that order; junction bases with no gene match: 9. CDR3 length: 15 amino acids. The TCR sequence derives from a man younger than 45 with active or convalescent COVID-19. This chain joins TRBV2 and TRBJ2-7; 7 nucleotides align to TRBD2. The sample consisted of peripheral blood. CDR3 protein: CASKKGRGTSYEQYF. In DNA, the CDR3 is TGTGCCAGCAAGAAGGGGCGGGGGACCTCCTACGAGCAGTACTTC. The entire variable domain, with the rest obtained from reference TRBV2 and TRBJ2-7, is as follows: EPEVTQTPSHQVTQMGQEVILRCVPISNHLYFYWYRQILGQKVEFLVSFYNNEISEKSEIFDDQFSVERPDGSNFTLKIRSTKLEDSAMYFCASKKGRGTSYEQYFGPGTRLTVT.